One sample yielded the 23 T cell receptor beta chains listed below, sequenced in a study of blood T cell repertoires in COVID-19. The method was immunoSEQ multiplex PCR; TCRdb's version includes in-frame clones alone and lacks a portion of them. The sample lists roughly 230,000 clones, 80% to 85% occurring once. Sequenced sample: peripheral blood. The receptors were sampled from a man in his fifties or sixties with active or convalescent COVID-19.

Only a few counts were recorded for this clone. The chain combines TRBV11-3 with TRBJ2-3; 9 bases match TRBD2. CDR3 length equals 16 residues. V shed 2 bases and J 2 bases; nucleotides not matched to a gene: 5. CDR1 is SGHNT, CDR2 YENEEA, per germline. The CDR3 DNA reads as TGTGCCAGCAGCTTAAGAGCGGGGGGCTACACAGATACGCAGTATTTT. Translated: CASSLRAGGYTDTQYF.

This sequence joins TRBV19 and TRBJ1-2; a possible D gene is TRBD1 (6 bases). Germline V gene data show CDR1 as LNHDA and CDR2 as SQIVND (reference sequence). The length of the CDR3 is 13 residues. Trimming removed 5 bases from V and 4 bases from J, with 11 bases in between. The CDR3 loop reads CASSPDRRYGYTF. CDR3 sequence (DNA): TGTGCCAGTAGTCCTGACAGGCGCTATGGCTACACCTTC. The entire variable domain, with the rest obtained from reference TRBV19 and TRBJ1-2, is as follows: DGGITQSPKYLFRKEGQNVTLSCEQNLNHDAMYWYRQDPGQGLRLIYYSQIVNDFQKGDIAEGYSVSREKKESFPLTVTSAQKNPTAFYLCASSPDRRYGYTFGSGTRLTVV.

This clone was recorded only once. The chain carries TRBV5-4 and TRBJ2-3; TRBD2 matches at 9 bases. J lost 0 bases, V lost 4 bases, and 6 bases had no gene match. Germline V gene lookup returns CDR1 SGHNT and CDR2 YYREEE (reference sequence). The CDR3 length is 16 residues. The DNA of the CDR3 is TGTGCCAGCAGCCTAGCGGGGCGATCTAGCACAGATACGCAGTATTTT. Encoded protein: CASSLAGRSSTDTQYF. Filled out from reference TRBV5-4 and TRBJ2-3, the complete variable domain reads ETGVTQSPTHLIKTRGQQVTLRCSSQSGHNTVSWYQQALGQGPQFIFQYYREEENGRGNFPPRFSGLQFPNYSSELNVNALELDDSALYLCASSLAGRSSTDTQYFGPGTRLTVL.

This clone came up once. The chain links TRBV30 to TRBJ2-2, with 8 bases identical to TRBD1. The CDR3 runs 13 residues. After removal of 7 bases from V and 4 bases from J, the junction contained 5 bases not matched to a gene. From germline, CDR1 is GTSNPN and CDR2 SVGIG (reference sequence). CDR3 loop: CAYDRGGTGELFF. The CDR3 nucleotides are TGTGCCTACGACAGGGGAGGCACCGGGGAGCTGTTTTTT.

A few counts support this clone. This rearrangement joins TRBV7-2 to TRBJ1-3, with 8 bases that match TRBD1. The CDR3 consists of 17 residues. Trimming took 2 bases from V and 1 from J; bases not matched to a gene: 7. The V gene's germline CDR1 is SGHTA and CDR2 FQGNSA. The CDR3 is CASSLNPQGASGNTIYF. CDR3 in DNA: TGTGCCAGCAGCTTAAATCCGCAGGGGGCGTCTGGAAACACCATATATTTT.

The chain employs TRBV5-1 and TRBJ1-1, with TRBD1 identical over 12 bases. CDR1 is SGHRS, CDR2 YFSETQ, per germline. The CDR3 sequence is 16 residues long. The trim removed 2 bases at V and 5 bases at J, leaving 7 bases unmatched. The CDR3 sequence: CASSFGTGGAGTEAFF. The CDR3 DNA reads as TGCGCCAGCAGCTTCGGGACAGGGGGCGCGGGGACTGAAGCTTTCTTT.

This clone occurred a few times. The J gene is TRBJ1-1, the V gene TRBV19; the D gene is possibly TRBD1 (5 bases). The V gene's germline CDR1 is LNHDA and CDR2 SQIVND (reference sequence). This CDR3 contains 13 residues. V gave up 4 bases and J gave up 5 bases, with 11 bases separating them. CDR3 region: CASSSLTVTEAFF. CDR3 DNA sequence: TGTGCCAGTAGTAGCCTGACAGTAACTGAAGCTTTCTTT.

The chain links TRBV7-9 to TRBJ2-7; TRBD2 aligns across 10 bases. There are 17 residues in the CDR3. Trimming took 3 bases from V and 2 from J; bases not matched to a gene: 10. Germline V CDR1 and CDR2: SEHNR, FQNEAQ (reference sequence). The CDR3: CASSLGHTSGVPYEQYF. The CDR3 nucleotides read TGTGCCAGCAGCTTGGGGCACACTAGCGGGGTCCCCTACGAGCAGTACTTC.

The chain is built from TRBV2 and TRBJ2-5, with TRBD2 identical over 7 bases. Germline CDR1 and CDR2: SNHLY and FYNNEI. V was pared by 7 bases and J by 3 bases, with 2 bases of the junction left unmatched. The CDR3 is 12 amino acids. This CDR3 reads CASTLAEETQYF. The CDR3 DNA follows: TGTGCCAGCACCCTAGCGGAAGAGACCCAGTACTTC.

The rearrangement uses TRBV7-9 and TRBJ1-6; tentatively, D is TRBD1 (5 bases). Germline CDR1 and CDR2: SEHNR and FQNEAQ (reference sequence). The CDR3 totals 14 residues. V was trimmed by 5 bases and J by 10 bases, leaving 15 bases between them. The CDR3 sequence: CASSQTGEDSPLHF. CDR3 bases: TGTGCCAGCAGCCAGACGGGGGAAGACTCACCCCTCCACTTT.

This chain connects TRBV19 to TRBJ1-5; 8 bases line up with TRBD1. After removal of 8 bases from V and 7 bases from J, the junction contained 4 bases not matched to a gene. CDR3 size: 12 residues. Germline CDR1 is LNHDA and CDR2 is SQIVND (reference sequence). In DNA, the CDR3 is TGTGCCAGTCGGACAGGGAGACAGCCCCAGCATTTT. It translates to CASRTGRQPQHF.

This clone turned up a few times. The chain couples TRBV4-3 to TRBJ1-4; 10 bases align to TRBD1. Losses at the gene ends were 8 bases for V and 6 bases for J; bases not matched to a gene: 6. The CDR3 totals 14 residues. Germline V CDR1 and CDR2: LGHNA, YSLEER. CDR3 sequence reads: CASAEGTGDEKLFF. The CDR3 nucleotides are TGCGCCAGCGCCGAAGGGACAGGGGATGAAAAACTGTTTTTT.

This rearrangement joins TRBV5-4 to TRBJ2-1, with D perhaps matching TRBD2 (5 bases). With 2 bases removed from V and 7 bases from J, the gap between germline ends came to 13 bases. The germline V gene has CDR1 SGHNT and CDR2 YYREEE (reference sequence). CDR3 length equals 14 residues. Here the CDR3 DNA reads TGTGCCAGCAGCTTTATCGGGGTTTGGAATGAGCAGTTCTTC. This encodes CASSFIGVWNEQFF.

The V gene is TRBV7-9, the J gene TRBJ2-5; weak D call: TRBD2 (5 bases). This CDR3 has 11 amino acids. Between the trimmed V and J ends, which lost 5 bases and 5 bases, there was a span of 6 bases. Germline V CDR1 and CDR2: SEHNR, FQNEAQ (reference sequence). CDR3 sequence reads: CASSGGETQYF. In nucleotides, the CDR3 is TGTGCCAGCAGCGGCGGGGAGACCCAGTACTTC.

CDR3: CASRSVGSYNEQFF. The CDR3 coding sequence is TGTGCCAGTAGGAGTGTTGGTTCCTACAATGAGCAGTTCTTC. The chain employs TRBV19 and TRBJ2-1; D unclear. V lost 6 bases to trimming and J lost 1 base, with 10 bases between them. Germline V CDR1 and CDR2: LNHDA, SQIVND (reference sequence). This CDR3 has 14 amino acids.

This clone was counted once. The chain is built from TRBV14 and TRBJ2-1; TRBD1 matches at 9 bases. Germline V gene sequence: CDR1 SGHDN, CDR2 FVKESK. Germline trimming cut 4 bases from V and 4 bases from J; bases unmatched to any gene: 5. The CDR3 has 15 amino acids. CDR3 sequence reads: CASSLDRGFYNEQFF. The CDR3 nucleotides are TGTGCCAGCAGCCTTGACAGGGGGTTTTACAATGAGCAGTTCTTC.

The rearrangement joins TRBV5-1 to TRBJ2-3; 11 bases agree with TRBD1. CDR1 and CDR2 (germline): SGHRS, YFSETQ. Trimming removed 3 bases from V and 3 bases from J; junction bases left unmatched: 3. This CDR3 has 15 amino acids. The DNA for the CDR3 is TGCGCCAGCAGCTACCGGGACAGGGGGACAGATACGCAGTATTTT. This encodes CASSYRDRGTDTQYF.

The V and J genes are TRBV7-2 and TRBJ2-3; no reliable D call. The V and J ends lost 1 base and 1 base respectively, with 9 bases between them. The CDR3 spans 15 residues. From germline, CDR1 is SGHTA and CDR2 FQGNSA. CDR3 coding DNA: TGTGCCAGCAGCTTAGTCTCTAGTCGCACAGATACGCAGTATTTT. Amino acids: CASSLVSSRTDTQYF.

The V gene is TRBV11-2, the J gene TRBJ1-1; 7 bases fit TRBD1. The CDR3 is made up of 15 amino acids. Germline CDR1 reads SGHAT; CDR2 reads FQNNGV. The ends lost 1 base at V and 10 bases at J; junction bases unmatched: 12. The CDR3 loop reads CASSLGLGGRVIAFF. The CDR3, as DNA: TGTGCCAGCAGCTTAGGTCTAGGGGGCCGCGTAATAGCTTTCTTT.

This clone was detected only a few times. This sequence joins TRBV10-2 and TRBJ2-1, with D possibly being TRBD2 (5 bases). CDR3 length: 15 residues. The germline CDR1 and CDR2 sequences are WSHSY and SAAADI. V lost 1 base, J lost 4 bases, and 11 bases lay in between. CDR3 residues: CASSELDYPYNEQFF. The CDR3 DNA reads TGCGCCAGCAGTGAGTTAGACTACCCTTACAATGAGCAGTTCTTC.

Comments on this clone: Other DNA variants within this sample encode the same CDR3. The chain recombines TRBV7-8 with TRBJ2-7; D perhaps matches TRBD2 (5 bases). Germline CDR1 reads SGHVS; CDR2 reads FQNEAQ. Trimming took off 5 bases at V and 3 bases at J, with 11 bases between the two ends. The CDR3 spans 13 residues. CDR3 region: CASSRTRDYEQYF. DNA of the CDR3: TGTGCCAGCAGCCGTACTAGGGACTACGAGCAGTACTTC.

The V and J genes are TRBV7-8 and TRBJ2-7; D is possibly TRBD1 (6 bases). CDR1 is SGHVS and CDR2 is FQNEAQ in the germline V gene. The germline V and J ends were trimmed by 1 base and 6 bases, with 13 bases remaining between them. There are 14 residues in the CDR3. The CDR3 reads CASSLVARGSEQYF. The CDR3 nucleotides read TGTGCCAGCAGCTTAGTGGCCAGGGGATCCGAGCAGTACTTC.

Remarks on this clone: The sample carries other DNA sequences with the same CDR3. The chain is built from TRBV9 and TRBJ2-5, with 15 bases that match TRBD2. Germline CDR1 and CDR2: SGDLS and YYNGEE. With 5 bases clipped from V and 5 bases from J, the junction kept 10 bases outside the gene matches. This CDR3 spans 17 amino acids. CDR3 nucleotide sequence: TGTGCCAGCAGTCTGGGACTAGCGGGGGGTTCCCAGGAGACCCAGTACTTC. Protein product: CASSLGLAGGSQETQYF.